Each of the 7 T cell receptor beta chains below was sequenced from the same sample in a study of T cells in tuberculosis. Clones were sequenced by immunoSEQ multiplex PCR, and TCRdb holds only the in-frame ones, with some missing. This table has around 50,000 clones, around 90% appearing once. After thawing and overnight rest, PBMC were stained with GMM-loaded CD1B tetramer, viability dye and anti-CD3 for sorting. C32 glucose monomycolate from Rhodococcus equi was loaded onto the CD1B tetramers. The sequenced sample was CD1b-GMM tetramer-negative cells sorted from PBMCs. The receptors stem from an adult woman with latent tuberculosis.

This chain connects TRBV4-1 to TRBJ2-5; 9 bases align to TRBD1. Germline loops: CDR1 MGHRA, CDR2 YSYEKL. This CDR3 has 19 residues. Losses at the gene ends were 0 bases for V and 5 bases for J; bases not matched to a gene: 16. The CDR3: CASSQDWKQGARRDETQYF. CDR3 in DNA: TGCGCCAGCAGCCAAGATTGGAAACAGGGGGCGCGACGGGACGAGACCCAGTACTTC.

This chain joins TRBV6-1 and TRBJ1-1; 8 bases match TRBD1. The CDR3 totals 14 residues. Per germline, CDR1 MNHNS and CDR2 SASEGT. V was clipped by 6 bases and J by 10 bases; unmatched bases: 13. The CDR3: CASRRDRSYGGAFF. CDR3 DNA sequence: TGTGCCAGCAGGCGGGACAGGTCCTACGGGGGAGCTTTCTTT.

The chain uses TRBV29-1 and TRBJ2-7; 8 positions match TRBD1. The CDR3 has 13 amino acids. From germline, CDR1 is SQVTM and CDR2 ANQGSEA. With V trimmed by 6 bases and J by 2 bases, 6 bases remained unmatched. The CDR3, as DNA: TGCAGCGTACGAAGGACAGGGCCCTACGAGCAGTACTTC. Translation gives CSVRRTGPYEQYF.

This clone was seen a few times. The V gene is TRBV7-9, the J gene TRBJ1-1, with 8 bases matching TRBD1. The CDR3 extends over 13 amino acids. V shed 4 bases, J shed 7 bases, and the junction held 5 bases outside the gene matches. Germline V gene data show CDR1 as SEHNR and CDR2 as FQNEAQ (reference sequence). The DNA of the CDR3 is TGTGCCAGCAGCTGGACAGGGAGCAATGAAGCTTTCTTT. Its translation is CASSWTGSNEAFF. Looking up the rest from reference TRBV7-9 and TRBJ1-1 gives the full variable domain: DTGVSQNPRHKITKRGQNVTFRCDPISEHNRLYWYRQTLGQGPEFLTYFQNEAQLEKSRLLSDRFSAERPKGSFSTLEIQRTEQGDSAMYLCASSWTGSNEAFFGQGTRLTVV.

The chain couples TRBV5-1 to TRBJ1-1; the D gene is possibly TRBD1 (5 bases). Trimming removed 1 base at V and 3 bases at J, with 10 bases between. The CDR3 is made up of 14 amino acids. CDR1 and CDR2 (germline): SGHRS, YFSETQ. The CDR3 loop is CASSLLARDTEAFF. The CDR3 DNA reads TGCGCCAGCAGCTTGCTGGCCAGGGACACTGAAGCTTTCTTT.

About this clone: Other DNA sequences in this specimen translate into the identical CDR3. The V and J genes are TRBV5-4 and TRBJ1-2; no clear D gene. The CDR3 consists of 15 residues. The germline V gene has CDR1 SGHNT and CDR2 YYREEE (reference sequence). V lost 4 bases, J lost 6 bases, and 19 bases lay in between. The CDR3 loop reads CASSPQQVPRHGYTF. CDR3 nucleotide sequence: TGTGCCAGCAGCCCTCAGCAGGTACCCCGCCATGGCTACACCTTC.

This chain connects TRBV29-1 to TRBJ2-3; D ambiguous. V was shortened by 5 bases and J by 0 bases, with 6 bases between the two germline ends. Germline V lookup: CDR1 SQVTM, CDR2 ANQGSEA. This CDR3 is built from 12 residues. CDR3 sequence reads: CSVSSSTDTQYF. For the CDR3, the DNA is TGCAGCGTTTCTAGTAGCACAGATACGCAGTATTTT.